This T cell receptor (beta chain) emerged from a study of graft-versus-host responses after intestinal transplantation. Overall study context: The transplants performed in recipients were multivisceral, liver-intestinal, or isolated intestinal. Study-level points and caveats: Present in recipient marrow, GvH clones included some that appeared first in ileum or blood.

Remarks on this clone: As yet, its antigen is unknown.

Using immunoSEQ multiplex PCR, the repertoire was profiled, and TCRdb retains in-frame clones only, with some absent. The sample contains tens of thousands of clones, about 88% of which appear only once. The sequencing here drew on unstimulated CD4+ T cells sorted from spleen or lymph node cells, taken before transplant. This clonotype originated in a human donor who was the organ donor for an intestinal transplant.

CDR3 amino acids: CASTPRGLRTGELFF. The CDR3 DNA is TGTGCCAGCACTCCTAGGGGGTTGCGCACCGGGGAGCTGTTTTTT. The chain uses TRBV6-5 and TRBJ2-2; maybe TRBD1 (6 bases). The germline V and J ends were trimmed by 7 bases and 4 bases, with 16 bases remaining between them. Germline V gene lookup returns CDR1 MNHEY and CDR2 SVGAGI. The CDR3 covers 15 residues.